A single sample gave rise to the 21 T cell receptor beta chains below, sequenced in a study of blood T cell repertoires in COVID-19. Here immunoSEQ multiplex PCR was the method, and the copy in TCRdb shows in-frame clones only, minus some. The sample yields fewer than 250,000 clones, 85% to 90% seen once. What was sequenced was peripheral blood. The receptors were gathered from a man aged 45-60 years with COVID-19, enrolled during active disease.

A single count supports this clone. This chain uses TRBV5-1 with TRBJ1-1; unclear D gene. The V gene's germline CDR1 is SGHRS and CDR2 YFSETQ. V was clipped by 2 bases and J by 10 bases, with 12 bases between them. CDR3 length: 12 amino acids. In DNA form, the CDR3 reads TGCGCCAGCAGCTTAATGGGCCCTGGAGCTTTCTTT. It encodes CASSLMGPGAFF.

V usage is TRBV9 and J usage is TRBJ2-2; 16 bases map to TRBD2. CDR1 is SGDLS and CDR2 is YYNGEE in the germline V gene. With V trimmed by 9 bases and J by 4 bases, 6 bases remained unmatched. This CDR3 spans 16 amino acids. The CDR3 loop is CATGTSGGELTGELFF. DNA for the CDR3: TGTGCCACCGGGACTAGCGGGGGGGAACTCACCGGGGAGCTGTTTTTT.

As DNA, the CDR3 is TGTGCCAGTAGTGGACAGCGGAGCTCTGGAAACACCATATATTTT. Amino acids: CASSGQRSSGNTIYF. The chain has TRBV19 and TRBJ1-3; D possibly corresponds to TRBD1 (6 bases). The V end lost 5 bases, the J end lost 0 bases, and 11 bases lay between the germline ends. CDR1 LNHDA and CDR2 SQIVND come from the germline V gene (reference sequence). This CDR3 is 15 amino acids long.

The chain has TRBV28 and TRBJ2-6, with 8 nucleotides matching TRBD2. The CDR3 totals 17 residues. The V gene's germline CDR1 is MDHEN and CDR2 SYDVKM. The V and J ends lost 4 bases and 0 bases, in that order; junction bases with no gene match: 5. CDR3: CASSSQAGGSGANVLTF. CDR3 in DNA: TGTGCCAGCAGTTCCCAGGCGGGGGGCTCTGGGGCCAACGTCCTGACTTTC.

The chain is built from TRBV4-1 and TRBJ2-7; D unresolved. V lost 0 bases and J 3 bases, leaving 12 bases between the germline ends. Per the germline V gene, CDR1 is MGHRA and CDR2 is YSYEKL. The CDR3 totals 15 residues. CDR3 coding DNA: TGCGCCAGCAGCCAAGATCTCCGGGTGGACTACGAGCAGTACTTC. Translated, it gives CASSQDLRVDYEQYF.

This chain joins TRBV6-5 and TRBJ1-4; D gene unclear. V lost 8 bases and J 0 bases, leaving 13 bases between the germline ends. Germline lookup yields CDR1 MNHEY and CDR2 SVGAGI. The length of the CDR3 is 15 residues. CDR3 sequence (DNA): TGTGCCAGCCGTAAGAACAGTGCAACTAATGAAAAACTGTTTTTT. Protein product: CASRKNSATNEKLFF.

The V and J genes are TRBV9 and TRBJ2-1, with 9 bases identical to TRBD1. The CDR3 spans 15 residues. Losses at the gene ends were 4 bases for V and 2 bases for J; bases not matched to a gene: 4. Germline-derived CDR1 and CDR2 are SGDLS and YYNGEE. This chain's CDR3 is CASSTGQGTYNEQFF. The CDR3 nucleotides are TGTGCCAGCAGCACCGGACAGGGGACCTACAATGAGCAGTTCTTC. The full variable domain, its missing parts supplied by reference TRBV9 and TRBJ2-1, is DSGVTQTPKHLITATGQRVTLRCSPRSGDLSVYWYQQSLDQGLQFLIQYYNGEERAKGNILERFSAQQFPDLHSELNLSSLELGDSALYFCASSTGQGTYNEQFFGPGTRLTVL.

This rearrangement joins TRBV30 to TRBJ1-2; tentative D call: TRBD1 (5 bases). Trimming removed 2 bases at V and 4 bases at J, with 11 bases between. The CDR3 consists of 13 residues. Germline-derived CDR1 and CDR2 are GTSNPN and SVGIG (reference sequence). The CDR3 DNA reads as TGTGCCTGGAGTTCGTCGGGGGGCTATGGCTACACCTTC. Translating it yields CAWSSSGGYGYTF.

V gene TRBV30 combines with J gene TRBJ1-2, with TRBD1 matching 8 bases. This CDR3 comprises 14 residues. V shed 1 base, J shed 7 bases, and the junction held 8 bases outside the gene matches. CDR1 is GTSNPN, CDR2 SVGIG, per germline (reference sequence). Here the CDR3 DNA reads TGTGCCTGGAGTGCCGTACGCACAGGGGGTGGCTACACCTTC. Protein product: CAWSAVRTGGGYTF.

The chain employs TRBV5-6 and TRBJ2-1; tentatively, D is TRBD2 (5 bases). V was trimmed by 3 bases and J by 0 bases, leaving 10 bases between them. Germline CDR1 is SGHDT and CDR2 is YYEEEE. This CDR3 comprises 15 residues. The CDR3: CASSSWTFSYNEQFF. Here the CDR3 DNA reads TGTGCCAGCAGCTCATGGACTTTCTCCTACAATGAGCAGTTCTTC. The whole variable domain, filled in from reference TRBV5-6 and TRBJ2-1, reads DAGVTQSPTHLIKTRGQQVTLRCSPKSGHDTVSWYQQALGQGPQFIFQYYEEEERQRGNFPDRFSGHQFPNYSSELNVNALLLGDSALYLCASSSWTFSYNEQFFGPGTRLTVL.

The V gene is TRBV3-1 (or the pseudogene TRBV3-2), the J gene TRBJ2-5; TRBD1 matches at 7 bases. V trimming: 3 bases; J trimming: 3 bases; junction bases outside the gene matches: 7. This CDR3 is built from 15 residues. Germline V CDR1 and CDR2: LGHDT, YNNKEL (reference sequence). In DNA form, the CDR3 reads TGTGCCAGCAGCCACGCCCGGGACAGCAAAGAGACCCAGTACTTC. Translating gives CASSHARDSKETQYF.

The rearrangement uses TRBV29-1 and TRBJ1-4; 8 nucleotides line up with TRBD1. Germline V gene sequence: CDR1 SQVTM, CDR2 ANQGSEA. The CDR3 sequence is 14 residues long. V was pared by 5 bases and J by 5 bases, with 7 bases of the junction left unmatched. The CDR3 reads CSVTSGTGNEKLFF. The CDR3 nucleotides are TGCAGCGTTACTTCCGGGACAGGCAATGAAAAACTGTTTTTT.

The genes are TRBV18 and TRBJ1-2; D gene ambiguous. This CDR3 has 15 residues. Germline loops: CDR1 KGHSH, CDR2 LQKENI. Trimming shortened V by 5 bases and J by 3 bases, and 16 bases separated the two germline ends. In DNA, the CDR3 is TGTGCCAGCTCATTTACCGAGGGCAAGGACTATGGCTACACCTTC. Translation gives CASSFTEGKDYGYTF.

The gene calls are TRBV20-1 and TRBJ1-2; D is uncertain. The CDR3 contains 11 residues. Germline CDR1 DFQATT, CDR2 SNEGSKA (reference sequence). V was trimmed by 3 bases and J by 7 bases, leaving 9 bases between them. The chain's CDR3 is CSARGEGGYTF. CDR3 sequence (DNA): TGCAGTGCTAGGGGCGAAGGTGGCTACACCTTC.

The chain has TRBV4-2 and TRBJ2-7, with 7 bases fitting TRBD2. V dropped 4 bases and J dropped 2; count of bases not matched to a gene: 8. CDR1 is LGHNA, CDR2 YNFKEQ, per germline. CDR3 length: 15 residues. DNA of the CDR3: TGTGCCAGCAGCCGAGACCGGACTAGTACCTACGAGCAGTACTTC. It is translated as CASSRDRTSTYEQYF.

Notes on this clone: Relative to the germline gene, one junction end is altered; a read error may explain this. The rearrangement joins TRBV14 to TRBJ2-5; D not certain. The CDR3 totals 16 residues. Germline V gene lookup returns CDR1 SGHDN and CDR2 FVKESK. The CDR3 nucleotides read TGTGCCGGCAGCCAAAGAGTGCCGGTTCAACAAGAGACCCAGTACTTC. Translated: CAGSQRVPVQQETQYF.

The V and J genes are TRBV19 and TRBJ2-5; D perhaps matches TRBD2 (5 bases). Germline V CDR1 and CDR2: LNHDA, SQIVND (reference sequence). The CDR3 loop spans 13 amino acids. Trimming stripped 3 bases from V and 5 bases from J, with 10 bases between. In DNA form, the CDR3 reads TGTGCCAGTAGTATGGGAAGGGAGGAGACCCAGTACTTC. Protein product: CASSMGREETQYF.

The gene calls are TRBV9 and TRBJ2-5; D is unresolved. CDR1 SGDLS and CDR2 YYNGEE come from the germline V gene. V was pared by 0 bases and J by 1 base, with 7 bases between. The CDR3 length is 14 residues. The CDR3 nucleotides read TGTGCCAGCAGCGTAGCAACAGTCCAAGAGACCCAGTACTTC. Encoded protein: CASSVATVQETQYF.

In its sample, this clone ranks as medium-sized. This chain uses TRBV15 with TRBJ2-3; 7 bases align to TRBD2. This CDR3 is 16 amino acids long. The germline CDR1 and CDR2 sequences are LNHNV and YYDKDF (reference sequence). V dropped 0 bases and J dropped 2; count of bases not matched to a gene: 5. The DNA of the CDR3 is TGTGCCACCAGCAGAGATACGGGGGGAGTCACAGATACGCAGTATTTT. This translates into CATSRDTGGVTDTQYF.

J is TRBJ2-5 and V is TRBV19; D remains ambiguous. V lost 6 bases and J lost 1, with 12 bases in between. The CDR3 is 14 residues long. The V gene's germline CDR1 is LNHDA and CDR2 SQIVND (reference sequence). The CDR3 region is CASSNDNSQETQYF. DNA for the CDR3: TGTGCCAGTAGCAACGATAACAGCCAAGAGACCCAGTACTTC.

This clone was seen a handful of times. The chain couples TRBV28 to TRBJ1-5; D is possibly TRBD1 (6 bases). This CDR3 comprises 14 residues. Germline V CDR1 and CDR2: MDHEN, SYDVKM. V was cut by 5 bases and J by 11 bases, with 19 bases left in between. This CDR3 reads CASSLPQGSWTQHF. CDR3 bases: TGTGCCAGCAGTCTCCCTCAGGGGTCATGGACCCAGCATTTT. Filled out from reference TRBV28 and TRBJ1-5, the complete variable domain reads DVKVTQSSRYLVKRTGEKVFLECVQDMDHENMFWYRQDPGLGLRLIYFSYDVKMKEKGDIPEGYSVSREKKERFSLILESASTNQTSMYLCASSLPQGSWTQHFGDGTRLSIL.